Each of the 10 T cell receptor beta chains below was sequenced from the same sample in a study of blood T cell repertoires in COVID-19. Profiling relied on immunoSEQ multiplex PCR, and the TCRdb table lists in-frame clones only, not all of them. The table has some 250,000 clones, around 88% seen once. Sample: peripheral blood. The receptor source for this set is a woman under 40 who had recovered from COVID-19.

The rearrangement joins TRBV21-1 to TRBJ2-1; the table names TRBD1, a call not compared with the DNA. TRBV21-1 is a listed pseudogene. CDR3 length: 14 amino acids. This CDR3 reads CASSKTPSYNEQFF. CDR3 in DNA: TGTGCCAGCAGCAAAACCCCCAGTTACAATGAGCAGTTCTTC.

This clone was picked up a small number of times. The chain employs TRBV19 and TRBJ2-1; 7 positions match TRBD1. Trimming took 7 bases from V and 7 from J; bases not matched to a gene: 7. Germline loops: CDR1 LNHDA, CDR2 SQIVND (reference sequence). The CDR3 covers 13 residues. Here the CDR3 reads CASIFRGLNEQFF. In DNA form, the CDR3 reads TGTGCCAGTATTTTTAGGGGGCTGAATGAGCAGTTCTTC.

The chain employs TRBV12-3 or TRBV12-4 and TRBJ2-1; no clear D gene. This CDR3 is built from 12 residues. The V and J ends lost 6 bases and 9 bases respectively, with 12 bases between them. The CDR3 here is CASRPGYIEQFF. The CDR3 bases are TGTGCCAGCAGGCCCGGGTATATTGAGCAGTTCTTC.

This chain joins TRBV6-4 and TRBJ2-5; TRBD2 aligns across 7 bases. Trimming took 5 bases from V and 4 from J; bases not matched to a gene: 13. The germline V gene has CDR1 MRHNA and CDR2 SNTAGT. The CDR3 runs 16 residues. This CDR3 is CASSSRAGVQGETQYF. CDR3 coding DNA: TGTGCCAGCAGTTCTCGGGCGGGGGTGCAAGGAGAGACCCAGTACTTC.

The J gene is TRBJ1-5, the V gene TRBV4-1; 7 positions agree with TRBD1. The CDR3 loop spans 19 amino acids. V shed 1 base, J shed 0 bases, and the junction held 12 bases outside the gene matches. Germline V gives CDR1 MGHRA, CDR2 YSYEKL. Here the CDR3 reads CASSQGAVGTAFSNQPQHF. CDR3 DNA sequence: TGCGCCAGCAGCCAAGGGGCTGTTGGGACAGCCTTTAGCAATCAGCCCCAGCATTTT.

In this sample, this clone turned up once. The rearrangement uses TRBV6-4 and TRBJ2-3; tentative D call: TRBD1 (6 bases). This CDR3 is 15 amino acids long. Per the germline V gene, CDR1 is MRHNA and CDR2 is SNTAGT. V was clipped by 0 bases and J by 3 bases, with 10 bases between them. The CDR3 sequence is CASSDSQGGTDTQYF. For the CDR3, the DNA is TGTGCCAGCAGTGACTCACAGGGTGGAACAGATACGCAGTATTTT.

The chain couples TRBV6-1 to TRBJ2-1; the match to TRBD2 covers 8 bases. Germline-derived CDR1 and CDR2 are MNHNS and SASEGT. This CDR3 is 14 amino acids long. V was pared by 1 base and J by 7 bases, with 3 bases of the junction left unmatched. As DNA, the CDR3 is TGTGCCAGCAGTGAAGTGCGGGGGGTAAATGAGCAGTTCTTC. Translated, it gives CASSEVRGVNEQFF.

This clone is a singleton in its sample. Written as DNA, the CDR3 is TGTGCCAGCAGTGTGTGGGACAGGGTAGCTGAAGCTTTCTTT. Its translation: CASSVWDRVAEAFF. The chain carries TRBV2 and TRBJ1-1, with 9 bases aligning to TRBD1. The CDR3 has 14 amino acids. The junction had 6 bases not matched to a gene; V was cut back by 4 bases and J by 6 bases. Germline V gene lookup returns CDR1 SNHLY and CDR2 FYNNEI.

The chain couples TRBV18 to TRBJ2-5; 7 bases fit TRBD1. Germline CDR1 KGHSH, CDR2 LQKENI. The CDR3 has 16 residues. Germline trimming cut 3 bases from V and 3 bases from J; bases unmatched to any gene: 10. As DNA, the CDR3 is TGTGCCAGCTCACCCCTACCCCGACAGGGAAAAGAGACCCAGTACTTC. Its translation is CASSPLPRQGKETQYF.

The rearrangement joins TRBV5-1 to TRBJ2-1; unclear D gene. The V gene's germline CDR1 is SGHRS and CDR2 YFSETQ. V was shortened by 0 bases and J by 6 bases, with 7 bases between the two germline ends. The CDR3 consists of 13 residues. CDR3 protein: CASSLDSSNEQFF. The CDR3 DNA reads TGCGCCAGCAGCTTGGACAGCAGCAATGAGCAGTTCTTC.